This T cell receptor (beta chain) was identified in a study of B cell selection in AIRE deficiency. The sorted conventional CD4 T cells were gated as CD4+CD127+. General study results and limits: Of about 3,900 shared Treg TCRbeta sequences, roughly 32% were healthy-donor-only and about 9.1% patient-only. About 31% of healthy-donor shared Treg TCRbeta sequences appeared in patient Tconv cells. CDR3s were shorter in shared Treg sequences, reflecting few non-templated nucleotide insertions.

Methods used by the authors: Patients' conventional T cells yielded roughly 9.9x10^4 distinct TCRbeta sequences; donors' some 1.4x10^5. Sequencing was performed with immunoSEQ multiplex PCR; in TCRdb, only in-frame clones are kept and a portion is missing. That table supplies the V and J calls and clone size; D and trimming were determined from the DNA. The top ten hold just over 0.2% of the sample, which has roughly 25,000 clones, just under 97% seen once. Trimming stripped 2 bases from V and 3 bases from J, with 12 bases between. The germline CDR1 and CDR2 sequences are KGHSH and LQKENI. The CDR3 extends over 15 amino acids. As regards this clone: The antigen is not known.

The sequence was obtained from a human donor with AIRE deficiency. The chain combines TRBV18 with TRBJ2-3, with D perhaps matching TRBD2 (5 bases). What was sequenced was conventional CD4+ T cells sorted from PBMCs. CDR3 nucleotide sequence: TGTGCCAGCTCACCAGGGCCTTGGGAGACAGATACGCAGTATTTT. Its protein product is CASSPGPWETDTQYF. The variable domain in full, with the rest retrieved from reference TRBV18 and TRBJ2-3, is NAGVMQNPRHLVRRRGQEARLRCSPMKGHSHVYWYRQLPEEGLKFMVYLQKENIIDESGMPKERFSAEFPKEGPSILRIQQVVRGDSAAYFCASSPGPWETDTQYFGPGTRLTVL.